This T cell receptor beta chain stems from a study of T cells in Graves' hyperthyroidism and ophthalmopathy. Study-wide findings and caveats: Stable hyperthyroidism was separated from ophthalmopathy by a model based on 13 V-J features.

From RNA transcripts, TCR beta CDR3 regions were amplified. Researchers ran a first-round RT-PCR on the TCR CDR3 using the HTBI primer set. From the multiplex PCR reads, TCRdb called clonotypes with MiXCR, one entry per CDR3 protein. Among about 350,000 distinct CDR3 sequences listed, approximately 13% were seen once. The table lists this clonotype with a few counts. Its antigen is not identified. Patients aged 18 to 65 with hyperthyroidism were newly diagnosed, with duration under 2 months. In making diagnoses, clinical symptoms, serum thyroxine and TRAb, thyroid ultrasound and orbital computed tomography were all used. The authors obtained PBMCs from over 8.5 ml of fresh peripheral blood. The sample comprised blood. This clonotype originated in a woman in her twenties or thirties with Graves' hyperthyroidism.

CDR3: CSVDPPGHFWDGYTF. The CDR3 DNA sequence: TGCAGCGTTGATCCCCCTGGACATTTCTGGGATGGCTACACCTTC. V usage is TRBV29-1 and J usage is TRBJ1-2; weak D call: TRBD1 (5 bases). In germline, CDR1 is SQVTM, CDR2 ANQGSEA. The V end was cut by 3 bases, the J end by 6 bases, with 20 bases between. This CDR3 spans 15 amino acids.